This T cell receptor (beta chain) was captured in a study of control samples from healthy donors and cancer patients. From germline, CDR1 is MNHEY and CDR2 SVGAGI. Trimming pared 2 bases from V and 9 bases from J, leaving 5 bases between. The length of the CDR3 is 11 residues. Using immunoSEQ multiplex PCR, the repertoire was profiled, and TCRdb retains in-frame clones only, with some absent. The table includes 85,000 to 95,000 clones, roughly 86% detected once. The source material was blood. The sequence was obtained from a woman aged 55-69 years in good health. The chain combines TRBV6-5 with TRBJ2-1, with D unclear. The CDR3 DNA reads TGTGCCAGCAGTTACGGATTTGAGCAGTTCTTC. It yields the protein CASSYGFEQFF.